What follows are 14 T cell receptor beta chains derived from one specimen sequenced in a study of blood T cell repertoires in COVID-19. Libraries were prepared by immunoSEQ multiplex PCR; TCRdb keeps only in-frame clonotypes and omits some of them. The sample consists of around 40,000 clones, roughly nine tenths of them appearing once. Source material: peripheral blood. The receptor source for this set is a man aged 30-40 years with active or convalescent COVID-19.

This chain connects TRBV27 to TRBJ1-4; D perhaps matches TRBD1 (6 bases). The CDR3 spans 18 residues. CDR1 is MNHEY, CDR2 SMNVEV, per germline (reference sequence). Trimming left V 3 bases short and J 0 bases short, with 17 bases between. DNA of the CDR3: TGTGCCAGCAGTTTCCGGCAGGGGCCACCAGCAACTAATGAAAAACTGTTTTTT. Translating gives CASSFRQGPPATNEKLFF.

V and J are TRBV5-6 and TRBJ2-2; 7 positions match TRBD1. The germline gives CDR1 SGHDT, CDR2 YYEEEE. The CDR3 spans 15 residues. J was trimmed by 1 base and V by 4 bases; bases with no gene match: 4. In DNA form, the CDR3 reads TGTGCCAGCAGCCACAGGACAGGGAACACCGGGGAGCTGTTTTTT. It codes for CASSHRTGNTGELFF. The full variable domain, in which reference TRBV5-6 and TRBJ2-2 provide the parts outside the CDR3, is DAGVTQSPTHLIKTRGQQVTLRCSPKSGHDTVSWYQQALGQGPQFIFQYYEEEERQRGNFPDRFSGHQFPNYSSELNVNALLLGDSALYLCASSHRTGNTGELFFGEGSRLTVL.

J is TRBJ2-1 and V is TRBV6-2 or TRBV6-3; possibly TRBD2 for D (6 bases). V lost 3 bases to trimming and J lost 5 bases, with 14 bases between them. The CDR3 is 15 residues long. The germline CDR1 and CDR2 sequences are MNHEY and SVGEGT. CDR3: CASSYNEGGHNEQFF. The CDR3 DNA sequence: TGTGCCAGCAGTTATAATGAGGGAGGACACAATGAGCAGTTCTTC.

This clone was observed once. The gene calls are TRBV3-1 (or the pseudogene TRBV3-2) and TRBJ2-1, with D possibly being TRBD2 (6 bases). The CDR3 is 17 residues long. Per germline, CDR1 LGHDT and CDR2 YNNKEL (reference sequence). V lost 4 bases, J lost 0 bases, and 16 bases lay in between. The CDR3 is CASSRSRDGSSYNEQFF. The CDR3 DNA sequence: TGTGCCAGCAGCCGATCCCGGGACGGGAGCTCCTACAATGAGCAGTTCTTC.

The gene calls are TRBV5-1 and TRBJ2-1; 10 bases fit TRBD2. CDR3 length: 14 amino acids. In germline, CDR1 is SGHRS, CDR2 YFSETQ. Unmatched junction bases numbered 6, after V lost 5 bases and J lost 7 bases. CDR3 sequence (DNA): TGCGCCAGCAGGTTAACTAGCGGGGTGAATGAGCAGTTCTTC. It specifies CASRLTSGVNEQFF.

This chain uses TRBV29-1 with TRBJ1-2, with a tentative D call TRBD1 (5 bases). The V gene's germline CDR1 is SQVTM and CDR2 ANQGSEA. The length of the CDR3 is 14 residues. Trimming took off 7 bases at V and 2 bases at J, with 17 bases between the two ends. The CDR3 bases are TGCAGCGACCAGGGTATTGGTGCGAACTATGGCTACACCTTC. Amino acid sequence: CSDQGIGANYGYTF.

The rearrangement joins TRBV7-9 to TRBJ2-3, with 12 bases that match TRBD2. This CDR3 comprises 16 residues. V shed 5 bases, J shed 2 bases, and the junction held 5 bases outside the gene matches. Germline lookup yields CDR1 SEHNR and CDR2 FQNEAQ (reference sequence). CDR3 coding DNA: TGTGCCAGCAGCCAGGGACTAGCGGGCCACACAGATACGCAGTATTTT. It encodes CASSQGLAGHTDTQYF.

The rearrangement joins TRBV11-3 to TRBJ2-3; TRBD2 matches 11 bases. With 6 bases clipped from V and 2 bases from J, the junction kept 4 bases outside the gene matches. This CDR3 has 15 residues. The germline V gene encodes CDR1 SGHNT and CDR2 YENEEA. CDR3 nucleotides: TGTGCCAGCAGAGGACTAGCGGGCTTCACAGATACGCAGTATTTT. Protein sequence: CASRGLAGFTDTQYF.

The chain recombines TRBV7-3 with TRBJ2-3, with 7 nucleotides matching TRBD1. The length of the CDR3 is 15 residues. The V segment lost 5 bases and the J segment 3 bases; nucleotides outside the gene matches: 8. The germline gives CDR1 SGHTA, CDR2 FQGTGA. DNA for the CDR3: TGTGCCAGCAGCCCGCAGGGGGTCAGGACAGATACGCAGTATTTT. It is translated as CASSPQGVRTDTQYF.

The gene calls are TRBV2 and TRBJ1-5; D may be TRBD1 (6 bases). The CDR3 length is 15 residues. V lost 7 bases and J 2 bases, leaving 15 bases between the germline ends. Germline lookup yields CDR1 SNHLY and CDR2 FYNNEI. The CDR3 sequence: CASMGGQGGNQPQHF. The CDR3 region has the DNA TGTGCCAGCATGGGGGGGCAGGGCGGCAATCAGCCCCAGCATTTT.

This rearrangement joins TRBV7-3 to TRBJ2-5; 10 bases agree with TRBD1. Germline V CDR1 and CDR2: SGHTA, FQGTGA. The trim removed 3 bases at V and 1 base at J, leaving 5 bases unmatched. CDR3 size: 16 residues. CDR3 loop: CASSLGRTGGQETQYF. CDR3 coding DNA: TGTGCCAGCAGCTTGGGAAGGACAGGGGGCCAAGAGACCCAGTACTTC.

The chain combines TRBV5-1 with TRBJ2-3, with D possibly TRBD1 on 5 matching bases. Germline V gene lookup returns CDR1 SGHRS and CDR2 YFSETQ. This CDR3 comprises 14 residues. Trimming removed 4 bases from V and 5 bases from J, with 14 bases in between. The CDR3 bases are TGCGCCAGCAGCCCCTCGGCTAGGGGAGATACGCAGTATTTT. It specifies CASSPSARGDTQYF.

J is TRBJ1-2 and V is TRBV3-1 (or the pseudogene TRBV3-2), with D tentatively TRBD1 (6 bases). The CDR3 length is 15 residues. The germline CDR1 and CDR2 sequences are LGHDT and YNNKEL (reference sequence). V dropped 0 bases and J dropped 7 bases, with 15 bases sitting between them. The CDR3 DNA sequence: TGTGCCAGCAGCCAAGATGTTCAGGGGAGGGTTGGCTACACCTTC. Translating gives CASSQDVQGRVGYTF.

This chain links TRBV19 with TRBJ2-7, with a tentative D call TRBD1 (6 bases). Per germline, CDR1 LNHDA and CDR2 SQIVND (reference sequence). CDR3 length equals 14 residues. The V end was cut by 6 bases, the J end by 4 bases, with 16 bases between. CDR3 DNA: TGTGCCAGTAGCCTCACTGGGACATTTTACGAGCAGTACTTC. Protein sequence: CASSLTGTFYEQYF.